Each of the 23 T cell receptor beta chains below was sequenced from the same sample in a study of shared clonotypes between healthy human individuals. Some clones are missing from TCRdb's copy, which holds only in-frame ones; the method was immunoSEQ multiplex PCR. Altogether some 740,000 clones are present, 92% being singletons, with the ten largest covering less than 25%. CD45RO-negative cells were positively selected for CCR7, leaving out terminally differentiated effector memory CD45RA+ cells. Sequenced material: naive CD8+ T cells sorted from blood. The receptors were gathered from a man aged 30 to 39 in good health.

The gene calls are TRBV7-9 and TRBJ1-4; no clear D gene. Germline CDR1 and CDR2: SEHNR and FQNEAQ (reference sequence). CDR3 length: 15 amino acids. Trimming removed 3 bases from V and 7 bases from J, with 15 bases in between. The CDR3, as DNA: TGTGCCAGCAGCTTCATCCGGGGTTTTGTTGAAAAACTGTTTTTT. It translates to CASSFIRGFVEKLFF.

The rearrangement uses TRBV25-1 and TRBJ2-1, with 7 bases identical to TRBD2. The CDR3 covers 14 residues. CDR1 is MGHDK and CDR2 is SYGVNS in the germline V gene. V gave up 5 bases and J gave up 5 bases; unmatched junction bases: 6. The CDR3 spells CASSYLAANNEQFF. CDR3 nucleotides: TGTGCCAGCAGTTATCTAGCGGCAAACAATGAGCAGTTCTTC.

This chain uses TRBV27 with TRBJ1-2; a possible D gene is TRBD1 (6 bases). Trimming took off 3 bases at V and 7 bases at J, with 12 bases between the two ends. The CDR3 is 13 amino acids. Looked up from germline, CDR1 is MNHEY and CDR2 is SMNVEV (reference sequence). CDR3 residues: CASSLGADSGYTF. CDR3 nucleotide sequence: TGTGCCAGCAGTTTGGGGGCAGACTCTGGCTACACCTTC.

The chain uses TRBV6-5 and TRBJ2-1; 8 bases are a match to TRBD2. Trimming removed 2 bases from V and 6 bases from J; junction bases left unmatched: 9. The CDR3 consists of 16 residues. Germline V gene lookup returns CDR1 MNHEY and CDR2 SVGAGI. The CDR3 nucleotides are TGTGCCAGCAGTTACCCGGGACTAGGGGAGGGCAATGAGCAGTTCTTC. This translates into CASSYPGLGEGNEQFF.

The V call is TRBV9, the J call TRBJ1-1; no firm D call. Deletions cut 0 bases from V and 4 bases from J, with 10 bases between. Looked up from germline, CDR1 is SGDLS and CDR2 is YYNGEE. CDR3 length: 14 residues. DNA for the CDR3: TGTGCCAGCAGCGTAGCGGGCAGAGGCACTGAAGCTTTCTTT. It translates to CASSVAGRGTEAFF.

About this clone: The DNA is left out, because the CDR3 cannot be placed on it with certainty; the CDR3 is given as TCRdb lists it. This chain connects TRBV6-5 to TRBJ2-1. The CDR3 comprises 11 residues, both ends counted. Germline V gene lookup returns CDR1 MNHEY and CDR2 SVGAGI. CDR3 sequence reads: CASKTLGMQFF.

This chain connects TRBV7-8 to TRBJ2-7; D is perhaps TRBD1 (9 bases). The CDR3 spans 19 residues. Trimming took off 5 bases at V and 0 bases at J, with 26 bases between the two ends. In germline, CDR1 is SGHVS, CDR2 FQNEAQ. CDR3: CASSPRTGVFGRASYEQYF. CDR3 sequence (DNA): TGTGCCAGCAGCCCCCGGACAGGGGTCTTCGGGAGGGCCTCCTACGAGCAGTACTTC.

The CDR3 bases are TGTGCCAGCAGTTTCTCAGTCCTGAACACCGGGGAGCTGTTTTTT. Its translation: CASSFSVLNTGELFF. The rearrangement links TRBV27 to TRBJ2-2; D not resolved. The CDR3 consists of 15 residues. V was clipped by 3 bases and J by 1 base, with 9 bases between them. Germline assignment: CDR1 MNHEY and CDR2 SMNVEV (reference sequence).

This chain uses TRBV7-9 with TRBJ2-7, with TRBD2 as a possible D gene (6 bases). CDR1 and CDR2 (germline): SEHNR, FQNEAQ (reference sequence). The V end lost 1 base, the J end lost 1 base, and 17 bases lay between the germline ends. The CDR3 runs 17 residues. The CDR3 sequence is CASSLDPPGSNSYEQYF. The CDR3 coding sequence is TGTGCCAGCAGCTTAGACCCGCCCGGGAGTAATTCCTACGAGCAGTACTTC. Complete variable domain (other parts from reference TRBV7-9 and TRBJ2-7): DTGVSQNPRHKITKRGQNVTFRCDPISEHNRLYWYRQTLGQGPEFLTYFQNEAQLEKSRLLSDRFSAERPKGSFSTLEIQRTEQGDSAMYLCASSLDPPGSNSYEQYFGPGTRLTVT.

The rearrangement links TRBV5-5 to TRBJ2-1; 7 nucleotides agree with TRBD2. The CDR3 spans 15 residues. Germline assignment: CDR1 SGHKS and CDR2 YYEKEE (reference sequence). V lost 2 bases to trimming and J lost 8 bases; unmatched junction nucleotides: 10. The CDR3 DNA follows: TGTGCCAGCAGCTTTCTTGGACGGGGGGTCGATGAGCAGTTCTTC. Its translation: CASSFLGRGVDEQFF.

The J gene is TRBJ2-1, the V gene TRBV10-2, with TRBD2 identical over 11 bases. Germline V gives CDR1 WSHSY, CDR2 SAAADI. This CDR3 has 15 amino acids. With 8 bases clipped from V and 5 bases from J, the junction kept 8 bases outside the gene matches. CDR3 nucleotides: TGCGCCAGCGGACCCGGGACTAGCGGCAACAATGAGCAGTTCTTC. It yields the protein CASGPGTSGNNEQFF.

This clone has more than one count but fewer than ten. The chain carries TRBV27 and TRBJ1-5; tentative D call: TRBD1 (6 bases). V was pared by 5 bases and J by 4 bases, with 27 bases between. The CDR3 has 19 residues. Germline V gives CDR1 MNHEY, CDR2 SMNVEV (reference sequence). The CDR3 loop is CASSPLSSGQGILNQPQHF. CDR3 nucleotides: TGTGCCAGCAGTCCACTCTCCTCCGGCCAGGGGATTCTTAATCAGCCCCAGCATTTT.

The chain combines TRBV6-4 with TRBJ2-1, with 11 bases fitting TRBD2. This CDR3 region has 15 residues. With 5 bases clipped from V and 5 bases from J, the junction kept 5 bases outside the gene matches. The germline V gene encodes CDR1 MRHNA and CDR2 SNTAGT. This chain's CDR3 is CASSPRGLADNEQFF. For the CDR3, the DNA is TGTGCCAGCAGTCCAAGGGGACTAGCGGACAATGAGCAGTTCTTC.

The chain couples TRBV10-3 to TRBJ2-7; D is possibly TRBD2 (5 bases). CDR1 ENHRY and CDR2 SYGVKD come from the germline V gene. This CDR3 spans 13 amino acids. The V end lost 2 bases, the J end lost 2 bases, and 7 bases lay between the germline ends. CDR3 sequence reads: CAISEEGTYEQYF. Here the CDR3 DNA reads TGTGCCATCAGTGAGGAGGGAACCTACGAGCAGTACTTC.

V usage is TRBV5-1 and J usage is TRBJ1-1; D is perhaps TRBD1 (5 bases). Germline loops: CDR1 SGHRS, CDR2 YFSETQ. V lost 7 bases and J lost 2, with 18 bases in between. This CDR3 is 15 amino acids long. The CDR3 coding sequence is TGCGCCAGCCGCCGAACACAGGAGACTAACACTGAAGCTTTCTTT. Protein: CASRRTQETNTEAFF. Drawing the rest from reference TRBV5-1 and TRBJ1-1, the complete variable domain is KAGVTQTPRYLIKTRGQQVTLSCSPISGHRSVSWYQQTPGQGLQFLFEYFSETQRNKGNFPGRFSGRQFSNSRSEMNVSTLELGDSALYLCASRRTQETNTEAFFGQGTRLTVV.

The chain couples TRBV27 to TRBJ2-1; no reliable D call. The CDR3 is 13 amino acids. Trimming pared 2 bases from V and 4 bases from J, leaving 6 bases between. Germline V gene lookup returns CDR1 MNHEY and CDR2 SMNVEV (reference sequence). CDR3 sequence reads: CASSLTTYNEQFF. The DNA of the CDR3 is TGTGCCAGCAGTTTAACTACTTACAATGAGCAGTTCTTC.

The chain has TRBV7-6 and TRBJ2-5; TRBD1 agrees at 9 bases. V gave up 3 bases and J gave up 5 bases; unmatched junction bases: 7. Germline V CDR1 and CDR2: SGHVS, FNYEAQ. The CDR3 runs 15 residues. The CDR3 sequence: CASSFRDRVGETQYF. The CDR3 DNA sequence: TGTGCCAGCAGCTTCCGGGACAGGGTCGGTGAGACCCAGTACTTC. The complete variable domain, with remaining parts taken from reference TRBV7-6 and TRBJ2-5, reads GAGVSQSPRYKVTKRGQDVALRCDPISGHVSLYWYRQALGQGPEFLTYFNYEAQQDKSGLPNDRFSAERPEGSISTLTIQRTEQRDSAMYRCASSFRDRVGETQYFGPGTRLLVL.

V usage is TRBV5-4 and J usage is TRBJ2-6; D gene ambiguous. Trimming stripped 1 base from V and 0 bases from J, with 8 bases between. The V gene's germline CDR1 is SGHNT and CDR2 YYREEE (reference sequence). The CDR3 is 16 amino acids. The CDR3: CASSLFSASGANVLTF. CDR3 in DNA: TGTGCCAGCAGCTTGTTCTCCGCCTCTGGGGCCAACGTCCTGACTTTC.

The chain has TRBV11-2 and TRBJ1-2; TRBD1 matches 9 bases. Germline-derived CDR1 and CDR2 are SGHAT and FQNNGV. The trim removed 6 bases at V and 4 bases at J, leaving 6 bases unmatched. The CDR3 runs 14 residues. The CDR3 is CASSLQGAVYGYTF. The CDR3 coding sequence is TGTGCCAGCAGTTTACAGGGGGCCGTCTATGGCTACACCTTC.

This clone was recorded only once. The chain combines TRBV2 with TRBJ2-1; D perhaps matches TRBD2 (5 bases). The V gene lost 2 bases and the J gene lost 5 bases, with 10 bases spanning the gap. Germline CDR1 is SNHLY and CDR2 is FYNNEI. The length of the CDR3 is 14 residues. The CDR3 is CASSETLADNEQFF. The DNA for the CDR3 is TGTGCCAGCAGTGAAACGCTAGCCGACAATGAGCAGTTCTTC. The full variable domain, in which reference TRBV2 and TRBJ2-1 provide the parts outside the CDR3, is EPEVTQTPSHQVTQMGQEVILRCVPISNHLYFYWYRQILGQKVEFLVSFYNNEISEKSEIFDDQFSVERPDGSNFTLKIRSTKLEDSAMYFCASSETLADNEQFFGPGTRLTVL.

The gene calls are TRBV28 and TRBJ2-5; 7 nucleotides agree with TRBD1. Germline V CDR1 and CDR2: MDHEN, SYDVKM. The CDR3 runs 15 residues. After removal of 5 bases from V and 5 bases from J, the junction contained 11 bases not matched to a gene. The CDR3 region has the DNA TGTGCCAGCAGTCCCGACAGGGCCCCCTGGGAGACCCAGTACTTC. It encodes CASSPDRAPWETQYF.

This chain uses TRBV7-9 with TRBJ2-1, with TRBD2 as a possible D gene (6 bases). Germline assignment: CDR1 SEHNR and CDR2 FQNEAQ (reference sequence). The V end lost 1 base, the J end lost 2 bases, and 9 bases lay between the germline ends. This CDR3 is built from 15 residues. The CDR3 here is CASSLDGSTYNEQFF. CDR3 DNA sequence: TGTGCCAGCAGCTTAGACGGGAGCACCTACAATGAGCAGTTCTTC.

The chain combines TRBV9 with TRBJ2-3; 10 bases match TRBD2. CDR3 length: 16 residues. The germline V gene encodes CDR1 SGDLS and CDR2 YYNGEE. Trimming took 4 bases from V and 2 from J; bases not matched to a gene: 7. In nucleotides, the CDR3 is TGTGCCAGCAGCTCGGGACTAGCGCTCCTCACAGATACGCAGTATTTT. Amino acids: CASSSGLALLTDTQYF.